What follows are 10 T cell receptor beta chains derived from one specimen sequenced in a study of blood T cell repertoires in COVID-19. The method was immunoSEQ multiplex PCR; TCRdb's version includes in-frame clones alone and lacks a portion of them. Found here are approximately 230,000 clones, approximately 90% of them singletons; the top ten hold under 2%. What was sequenced was PBMCs or T cells enriched from blood (not recorded which). These receptors came from a middle-aged man who had recovered from COVID-19.

This chain joins TRBV27 and TRBJ2-7; the D gene is possibly TRBD1 (6 bases). The CDR3 has 15 amino acids. Germline assignment: CDR1 MNHEY and CDR2 SMNVEV (reference sequence). V dropped 6 bases and J dropped 2 bases, with 17 bases sitting between them. The DNA for the CDR3 is TGTGCCAGCAGCCGGAGTGGTACAGGGACCTACGAGCAGTACTTC. Amino acids: CASSRSGTGTYEQYF.

The rearrangement joins TRBV7-9 to TRBJ1-1; no reliable D call. CDR1 and CDR2 (germline): SEHNR, FQNEAQ (reference sequence). Deletions cut 3 bases from V and 3 bases from J, with 8 bases between. CDR3 length equals 13 residues. CDR3 nucleotides: TGTGCCAGCAGCTTCCCACAACACACTGAAGCTTTCTTT. Amino acids: CASSFPQHTEAFF. Based on the CDR3 plus reference TRBV7-9 and TRBJ1-1, the full variable domain is DTGVSQNPRHKITKRGQNVTFRCDPISEHNRLYWYRQTLGQGPEFLTYFQNEAQLEKSRLLSDRFSAERPKGSFSTLEIQRTEQGDSAMYLCASSFPQHTEAFFGQGTRLTVV.

This clone was detected a few times. The rearrangement joins TRBV30 to TRBJ2-6, with no clear D. Between the trimmed V and J ends, which lost 5 bases and 0 bases, there was a span of 14 bases. CDR1 and CDR2 from the germline V gene are GTSNPN and SVGIG (reference sequence). The CDR3 is 16 residues long. The CDR3 loop reads CAWVPRVYSGANVLTF. For the CDR3, the DNA is TGTGCCTGGGTGCCCCGAGTATACTCTGGGGCCAACGTCCTGACTTTC.

There are a few counts of this clone. This sequence joins TRBV29-1 and TRBJ2-7, with 7 bases fitting TRBD1. CDR1 and CDR2 from the germline V gene are SQVTM and ANQGSEA. This CDR3 is built from 12 residues. The J segment lost 4 bases and the V segment lost 7 bases, leaving 7 bases of the junction unmatched. The CDR3 loop reads CSATQTGYEQYF. In DNA, the CDR3 is TGCAGCGCTACCCAGACAGGGTACGAGCAGTACTTC.

The chain couples TRBV5-1 to TRBJ2-3, with D possibly TRBD1 on 6 matching bases. V was cut by 4 bases and J by 3 bases, with 12 bases left in between. CDR1 SGHRS and CDR2 YFSETQ come from the germline V gene. This CDR3 has 14 amino acids. CDR3 in DNA: TGCGCCAGCAGCCCCCCACAGGGAACAGATACGCAGTATTTT. Protein sequence: CASSPPQGTDTQYF.

V usage is TRBV7-9 and J usage is TRBJ2-3, with TRBD2 matching over 8 bases. The CDR3 covers 18 residues. V shed 5 bases, J shed 2 bases, and the junction held 15 bases outside the gene matches. CDR1 is SEHNR, CDR2 FQNEAQ, per germline (reference sequence). In nucleotides, the CDR3 is TGTGCCAGCAGCGCCCAGGTGGGCAAGCGGGAGACCACAGATACGCAGTATTTT. Translation: CASSAQVGKRETTDTQYF.

J is TRBJ2-7 and V is TRBV30; D is perhaps TRBD1 (6 bases). The germline V gene encodes CDR1 GTSNPN and CDR2 SVGIG (reference sequence). CDR3 length: 14 residues. The ends were cut back, 1 base at V and 1 base at J, with 11 bases in the middle. CDR3 nucleotides: TGTGCCTGGAGTGGGACAGATACATCCTACGAGCAGTACTTC. Its translation is CAWSGTDTSYEQYF.

The V and J genes are TRBV30 and TRBJ1-2; 9 nucleotides line up with TRBD1. This CDR3 is built from 14 residues. In germline, CDR1 is GTSNPN, CDR2 SVGIG (reference sequence). Trimming took 2 bases from V and 5 from J; bases not matched to a gene: 6. CDR3 sequence: CAWSLTGGGYGYTF. The CDR3 DNA reads as TGTGCCTGGAGTCTTACAGGGGGCGGGTATGGCTACACCTTC.

V and J are TRBV5-5 and TRBJ2-7, with 11 bases that match TRBD1. With V trimmed by 4 bases and J by 5 bases, 11 bases remained unmatched. Germline values: CDR1 SGHKS, CDR2 YYEKEE (reference sequence). CDR3 size: 16 residues. This CDR3 reads CASSPTDRGRFHEQYF. CDR3 nucleotide sequence: TGTGCCAGCAGCCCGACGGACAGGGGGCGCTTCCACGAGCAGTACTTC.

The chain employs TRBV7-2 and TRBJ1-3; D may be TRBD1 (5 bases). Germline V gene sequence: CDR1 SGHTA, CDR2 FQGNSA. This CDR3 has 14 amino acids. Trimming stripped 4 bases from V and 3 bases from J, with 10 bases between. The CDR3 loop reads CASSSGSGGNTIYF. The CDR3 nucleotides are TGTGCCAGCAGCTCAGGGTCTGGTGGAAACACCATATATTTT.